Listed below are T cell receptor beta chains from one sample, sequenced in a study of regulatory T cells in long-lasting Graves disease. MiXCR was run by TCRdb on the multiplex PCR reads, yielding one entry per CDR3 protein. The sample consists of 500,000 to 800,000 distinct CDR3 sequences, 30% of them appearing once. The sample here was peripheral blood mononuclear cells (PBMCs), taken when the disease was refractory, from a patient treated with antithyroid drugs. These receptors all come from a female donor with Graves disease. Both conserved end residues are part of each CDR3. D genes are given only for firm matches. Clone size appears in some rows only: once, few, many, or a class for an expanded clone.

clone size	V gene	D gene	J gene	CDR3 DNA	CDR3 protein
.	TRBV10-3	TRBD2	TRBJ2-6	TGTGCCATCAGTATCGGGGGGATACCGACGGGGGCCAACGTCCTGACTTTC	CAISIGGIPTGANVLTF
.	TRBV11-3	.	TRBJ2-6	TGTGCCAGCAGCTTACAATGGACGGGAAGCTCTGGGGCCAACGTCCTGACTTTC	CASSLQWTGSSGANVLTF
many	TRBV18	.	TRBJ1-4	TGTGCCAGCTCACCGTCGACAGGCCTCAATGAAAAACTGTTTTTT	CASSPSTGLNEKLFF
.	TRBV3-1	.	TRBJ1-2	TGTGCCAGCAGCCAAACCGTCAGGGGCTTTGCTGGCTACACCTTC	CASSQTVRGFAGYTF
.	TRBV6-2/TRBV6-3	.	TRBJ1-1	TGTGCCAGCAGTTACGGGATGGACACTGAAGCTTTCTTT	CASSYGMDTEAFF
few	TRBV27	.	TRBJ1-6	TGTGCCAGCAGTTTAAGTGGCCTTTATAATTCACCCCTCCACTTT	CASSLSGLYNSPLHF
few	TRBV5-5	TRBD2	TRBJ2-4	TGTGCCAGCAGCTTGGACGGAGCGGACGGGAGGGTTCAATACTTC	CASSLDGADGRVQYF
.	TRBV28	.	TRBJ2-1	TGTGCCAGCACCCCGAGATGGCCTAATGAGCAGTTCTTC	CASTPRWPNEQFF
few	TRBV7-3	.	TRBJ1-1	TGTGCCAGCAGCTCCTCGGACCTCACTGAAGCTTTCTTT	CASSSSDLTEAFF
.	TRBV7-9	.	TRBJ1-5	TGTGCCAGCAGCCCTGGGGGGGGCCCTAATCAGCCCCAGCATTTT	CASSPGGGPNQPQHF